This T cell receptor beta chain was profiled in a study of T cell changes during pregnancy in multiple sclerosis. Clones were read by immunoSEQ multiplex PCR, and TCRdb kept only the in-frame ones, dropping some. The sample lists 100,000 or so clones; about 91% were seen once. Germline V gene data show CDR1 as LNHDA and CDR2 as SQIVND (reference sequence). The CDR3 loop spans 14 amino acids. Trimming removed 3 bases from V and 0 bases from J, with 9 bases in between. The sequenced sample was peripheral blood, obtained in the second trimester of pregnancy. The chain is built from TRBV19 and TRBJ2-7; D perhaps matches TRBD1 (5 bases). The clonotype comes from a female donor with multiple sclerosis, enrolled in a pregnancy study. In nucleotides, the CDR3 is TGTGCCAGTAGTATTAAAGGACACTCCTACGAGCAGTACTTC. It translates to CASSIKGHSYEQYF.